The clone carrying this T cell receptor beta chain was detected once. CDR3 length: 17 amino acids. CDR1 SGHDN and CDR2 FVKESK come from the germline V gene. V gave up 3 bases and J gave up 5 bases; unmatched junction bases: 11. These data originate in a study of blood T cell repertoires in COVID-19. At the level of the study: Whether acute or convalescent, the COVID-19 samples came from the United States, Italy and Spain.

The repertoire was sequenced with immunoSEQ multiplex PCR; TCRdb's copy has only in-frame clones and lacks some. This table holds 310,000 or so clones, about 86% found once. The TCR sequence derives from a woman between 25 and 40 years old who had recovered from COVID-19. This chain uses TRBV14 with TRBJ2-2; the match to TRBD1 covers 8 bases. The sequenced material came from peripheral blood. The CDR3 loop is CASSHPADRGWTGELFF. The CDR3 nucleotides are TGTGCCAGCAGCCACCCCGCCGACAGGGGTTGGACCGGGGAGCTGTTTTTT.